The rows below give T cell receptor beta chains drawn from one sample of a study of regulatory T cells in long-lasting Graves disease. TCRdb re-derived calls from the multiplex PCR reads in MiXCR, one entry per CDR3 protein. The sample consists of about 220,000 distinct CDR3 sequences, approximately 18% of them appearing once. The data were also submitted as part of a second study, on T cells in Graves' hyperthyroidism and ophthalmopathy.

The material was peripheral blood mononuclear cells (PBMCs), obtained at new diagnosis, from a patient treated with antithyroid drugs. All receptors derive from a young woman with Graves disease. Both conserved end residues are part of each CDR3. Each record gives: clone size, V gene, D gene, J gene, CDR3 DNA, CDR3 protein. D genes are given only for firm matches. Clone size, where shown, is once, few, many, or a class for clones that have expanded.

many,TRBV6-5,-,TRBJ2-2,TGTGCCAGCAGTTACTCGCGAGGGAGTGGGAACACCGGGGAGCTGTTTTTT,CASSYSRGSGNTGELFF
many,TRBV4-2,TRBD2,TRBJ2-3,TGTGCCAGCAGCCCCCTAGCGGGAGAAGATACGCAGTATTTT,CASSPLAGEDTQYF
many,TRBV28,TRBD1,TRBJ1-6,TGTGCCAGCAGTCCAGGGGGGGCTAATAATTCACCCCTCCACTTT,CASSPGGANNSPLHF
few,TRBV4-1,-,TRBJ2-1,TGCGCCAGCAGCCAAGGGAATGAGCAGTTCTTC,CASSQGNEQFF
many,TRBV28,TRBD2,TRBJ2-7,TGTGCCAGCAGTTCCCCGTTTCGACTAGCGGGAACCGACGAGCAGTACTTC,CASSSPFRLAGTDEQYF
many,TRBV5-4,-,TRBJ1-4,TGTGCCAGCAGCTCACTAGGGGGAGCAGTTGGGGAAAAACTGTTTTTT,CASSSLGGAVGEKLFF
many,TRBV18,-,TRBJ1-4,TGTGCCAGCTCAACCCGACTTGCGACTAATGAAAAACTGTTTTTT,CASSTRLATNEKLFF
many,TRBV28,TRBD1,TRBJ1-5,TGTGCCAGCAGTTTAGTCGCAGGGGGCGATCAGCCCCAGCATTTT,CASSLVAGGDQPQHF
many,TRBV3-1,TRBD1,TRBJ2-7,TGTGCCAGCAGCCAAGATAAGTACCCGGGACAGTTCTACGAGCAGTACTTC,CASSQDKYPGQFYEQYF
many,TRBV20-1,-,TRBJ2-5,TGCAGTGCAATTCCGGGCCGGCAAGAGACCCAGTACTTC,CSAIPGRQETQYF
many,TRBV27,-,TRBJ1-1,TGTGCCAGCAGACTTAGCATGAACACTGAAGCTTTCTTT,CASRLSMNTEAFF
-,TRBV6-5,-,TRBJ1-1,TGTGCCAGCAGTTATCTCTCCAACACTGAAGCTTTCTTT,CASSYLSNTEAFF
-,TRBV5-1,TRBD1,TRBJ1-4,TGCGCCAGCAGCCCTGGTGCCGACAGGGGGCCCGGTGAAAAACTGTTTTTT,CASSPGADRGPGEKLFF
many,TRBV3-1,-,TRBJ2-5,TGTGCCAGCAGCCAAGCCGGGGAGACCCAGTACTTC,CASSQAGETQYF
many,TRBV28,-,TRBJ1-5,TGTGCCAGCAGTTTGGGAGCAATGGGCAATCAGCCCCAGCATTTT,CASSLGAMGNQPQHF
-,TRBV11-2,-,TRBJ2-3,TGTGCCAGCAGCTTTTCTTACGCTAGCACAGATACGCAGTATTTT,CASSFSYASTDTQYF
-,TRBV5-6,-,TRBJ1-4,TGTGCCAGCAGCTTGGTGGGGGCGGTAAAACTGTTTTTT,CASSLVGAVKLFF
many,TRBV28,-,TRBJ2-2,TGTGCCAGCAGTTTATGGGCAGGGAGGACCGGGGAGCTGTTTTTT,CASSLWAGRTGELFF
few,TRBV27,TRBD2,TRBJ2-7,TGTGCCAGCAGCCGGCGAGCGGGATTATACGAGCAGTACTTC,CASSRRAGLYEQYF
many,TRBV29-1,TRBD1,TRBJ2-7,TGCAGCGTTCCGGACAGGGACCACTACGAGCAGTACTTC,CSVPDRDHYEQYF
many,TRBV19,-,TRBJ1-2,TGTGCCAGTAGTATAAAGAATAACTATGGCTACACCTTC,CASSIKNNYGYTF
many,TRBV7-9,-,TRBJ2-7,TGTGCCAGCAGCTTAGTCCCTCGTTACGAGCAGTACTTC,CASSLVPRYEQYF
many,TRBV2,-,TRBJ1-1,TGTGCCAGCATTTACAGGGTAATGAACACTGAAGCTTTCTTT,CASIYRVMNTEAFF
-,TRBV9,-,TRBJ1-2,TGTGCCAGCAGCGGGGGACGGACGACTAACTATGGCTACACCTTC,CASSGGRTTNYGYTF
many,TRBV12-3/TRBV12-4,TRBD2,TRBJ2-1,TGTGCCAGCAGTCGGGGGGGACCCTACGCTTACAATGAGCAGTTCTTC,CASSRGGPYAYNEQFF
many,TRBV18,-,TRBJ2-7,TGTGCCAGCTCACCATGGTCCACCGTCTACGAGCAGTACTTC,CASSPWSTVYEQYF
many,TRBV9,-,TRBJ2-3,TGTGCCAGCAGCGTAGTGGGGATAGGGGGGGGCGATGGCACAGATACGCAGTATTTT,CASSVVGIGGGDGTDTQYF
many,TRBV4-1,-,TRBJ1-4,TGCGCCAGCAGCCAAGAAGTTGGGCAGGAAGGCTATGAAAAACTGTTTTTT,CASSQEVGQEGYEKLFF
few,TRBV18,TRBD1,TRBJ1-3,TGTGCCAGCTCACCATCCCCACAGAGAGAACCGACAGGGGCTGGAAACACCATATATTTT,CASSPSPQREPTGAGNTIYF
many,TRBV12-5,TRBD1,TRBJ2-7,TGTGCTAGTGGTTTGGTATCAGGGACAGCCGGCTACGAGCAGTACTTC,CASGLVSGTAGYEQYF
many,TRBV27,-,TRBJ1-4,TGTGCCAGCAGTTCGCTGGGGTGGTATGAGTCCGAAAAACTGTTTTTT,CASSSLGWYESEKLFF
few,TRBV11-1,TRBD1,TRBJ2-1,TGTGCCAGCAGCCCTGGGACAGAAGGGTACAATGAGCAGTTCTTC,CASSPGTEGYNEQFF
few,TRBV6-8,TRBD2,TRBJ2-7,TGTGCCAGCTCTCTGACACCGGGACTAGCGCGGGAGCAGTACTTC,CASSLTPGLAREQYF
many,TRBV6-1,-,TRBJ1-1,TGTGCCAGCAACCCGAGACAGCCCTACACTGAAGCTTTCTTT,CASNPRQPYTEAFF
many,TRBV5-4,TRBD1,TRBJ1-5,TGTGCCAGCAGCAACGGGACAGGGGCTCACCAGCCCCAGCATTTT,CASSNGTGAHQPQHF
many,TRBV3-1,-,TRBJ2-7,TGTGCCAGCAGCCGACAGGTGTTCTACGAGCAGTACTTC,CASSRQVFYEQYF